The present T cell receptor beta chain was sequenced within a study of beta chain features in type 1 diabetes. The whole isolated RNA underwent reverse transcription, so sequencing captured expressed TCRB transcripts. The table came from immunoSEQ multiplex PCR; TCRdb's copy has only in-frame clones and leaves some out. The data show 280,000 or so clones, approximately 16% seen once. Germline loops: CDR1 SEHNR, CDR2 FQNEAQ (reference sequence). V lost 5 bases and J lost 7; bases outside the gene matches: 14. This CDR3 is 16 amino acids long. Comment on this clone: As yet, its antigen is unknown.

Study-level points and caveats: Type 1 diabetes patients showed a moderate but significant shortening of TCRB CDR3s in all four CD4+ subsets.

The sequence was obtained from a man in his late teens or twenties with type 1 diabetes. The chain is built from TRBV7-9 and TRBJ2-7; TRBD1 agrees at 10 bases. The sample was naive CD4+ T cells from blood. The CDR3, as DNA: TGTGCCAGCAGCCCAAAACCGGGACAGGGGAGAAAAGAGCAGTACTTC. The encoded protein is CASSPKPGQGRKEQYF.